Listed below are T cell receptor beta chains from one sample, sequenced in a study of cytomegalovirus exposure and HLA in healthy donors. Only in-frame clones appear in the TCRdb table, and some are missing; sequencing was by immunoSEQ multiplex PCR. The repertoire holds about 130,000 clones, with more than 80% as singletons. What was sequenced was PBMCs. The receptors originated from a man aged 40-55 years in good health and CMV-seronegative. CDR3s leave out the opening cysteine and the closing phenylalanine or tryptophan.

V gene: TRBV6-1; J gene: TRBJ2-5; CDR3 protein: ASDLGLAGGETQY
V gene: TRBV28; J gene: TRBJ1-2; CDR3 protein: ASSRNRDGDGYT
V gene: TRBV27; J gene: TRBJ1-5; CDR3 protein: ASSLRGGQPQH
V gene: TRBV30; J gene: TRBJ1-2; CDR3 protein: ACDRGWGSSYT
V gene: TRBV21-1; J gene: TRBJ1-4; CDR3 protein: ASSPCDRGREKLF
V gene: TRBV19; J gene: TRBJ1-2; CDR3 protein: ASSIGENYGYT
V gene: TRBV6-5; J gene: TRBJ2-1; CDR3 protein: ASSWDSYNEQF
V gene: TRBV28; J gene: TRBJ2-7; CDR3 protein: ASSLTDGSSYEQY
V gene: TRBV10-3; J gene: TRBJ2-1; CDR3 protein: AISREGMHEQF
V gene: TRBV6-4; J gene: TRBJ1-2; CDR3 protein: ASSTGFGYGYT